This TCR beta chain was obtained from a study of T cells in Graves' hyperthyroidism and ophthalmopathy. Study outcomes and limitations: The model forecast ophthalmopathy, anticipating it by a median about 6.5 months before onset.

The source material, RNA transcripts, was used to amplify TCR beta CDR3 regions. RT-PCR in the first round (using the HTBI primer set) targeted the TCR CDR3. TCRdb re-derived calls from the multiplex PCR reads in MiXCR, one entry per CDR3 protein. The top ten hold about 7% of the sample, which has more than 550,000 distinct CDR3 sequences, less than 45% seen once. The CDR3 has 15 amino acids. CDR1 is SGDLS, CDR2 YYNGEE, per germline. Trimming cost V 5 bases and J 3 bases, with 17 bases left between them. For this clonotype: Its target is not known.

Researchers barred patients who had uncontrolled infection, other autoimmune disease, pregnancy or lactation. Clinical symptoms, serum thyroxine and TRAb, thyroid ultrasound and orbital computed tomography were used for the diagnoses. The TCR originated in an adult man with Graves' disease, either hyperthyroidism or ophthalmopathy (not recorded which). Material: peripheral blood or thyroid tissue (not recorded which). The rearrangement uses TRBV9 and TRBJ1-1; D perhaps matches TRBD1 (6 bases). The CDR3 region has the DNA TGTGCCAGCAGTTTACAGGGAGGCACGGACACTGAAGCTTTCTTT. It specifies CASSLQGGTDTEAFF.